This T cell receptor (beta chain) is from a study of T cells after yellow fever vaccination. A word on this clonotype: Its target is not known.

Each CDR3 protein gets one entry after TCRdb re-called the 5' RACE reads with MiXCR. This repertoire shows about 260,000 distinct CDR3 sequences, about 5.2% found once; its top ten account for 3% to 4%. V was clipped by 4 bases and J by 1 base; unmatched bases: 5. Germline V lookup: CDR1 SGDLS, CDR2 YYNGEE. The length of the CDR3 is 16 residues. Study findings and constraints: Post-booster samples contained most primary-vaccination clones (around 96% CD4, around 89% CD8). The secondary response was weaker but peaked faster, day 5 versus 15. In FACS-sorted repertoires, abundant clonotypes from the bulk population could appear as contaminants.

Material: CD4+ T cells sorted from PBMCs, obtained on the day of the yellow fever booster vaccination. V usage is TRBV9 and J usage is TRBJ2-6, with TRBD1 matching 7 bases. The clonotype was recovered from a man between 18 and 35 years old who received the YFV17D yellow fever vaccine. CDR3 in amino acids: CASSKQGISGANVLTF. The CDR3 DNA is TGTGCCAGCAGCAAACAGGGGATATCTGGGGCCAACGTCCTGACTTTC. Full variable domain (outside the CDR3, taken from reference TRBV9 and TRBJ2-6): DSGVTQTPKHLITATGQRVTLRCSPRSGDLSVYWYQQSLDQGLQFLIQYYNGEERAKGNILERFSAQQFPDLHSELNLSSLELGDSALYFCASSKQGISGANVLTFGAGSRLTVL.